Many counts were recorded for the clone carrying this T cell receptor beta chain. Its antigen is as yet unknown. The data derive from a study of T cells after posttransplantation cyclophosphamide. Cyclophosphamide on days +3 and +4 followed busulfan-fludarabine conditioning and a marrow graft. Study-level results: Recipient CMV seropositivity and CMV reactivation strongly tracked TRB clonality. Blood and skin or GI T cell repertoires showed limited TRB overlap.

Libraries were prepared by immunoSEQ multiplex PCR; TCRdb keeps only in-frame clonotypes and omits some of them. This sample has roughly 9,900 clones, each found more than once. CDR1 and CDR2 (germline): SGHAT, FQNNGV. After removal of 3 bases from V and 2 bases from J, the junction contained 3 bases not matched to a gene. There are 15 residues in the CDR3. This TCR was sampled from a female patient between 40 and 55 years old who received an allogeneic stem cell transplant from a related donor, was CMV-positive, and had no GVHD. The graft donor may account for some of the T cells. The chain combines TRBV11-2 with TRBJ2-7; 11 positions agree with TRBD1. This material consisted of PBMCs, taken after allogeneic stem cell transplant with posttransplant cyclophosphamide. CDR3 region: CASSFRGQGAYEQYF. CDR3 nucleotides: TGTGCCAGCAGCTTTAGGGGACAGGGGGCCTACGAGCAGTACTTC.